The T cell receptor beta chain under discussion was sequenced for a study of shared clonotypes between healthy human individuals. Regarding the study as a whole: Having only a few donors restricted how much genetic and exposure-history diversity was captured.

This clone showed up just a few times. Antigen unknown. This CDR3 has 14 amino acids. Trimming shortened V by 6 bases and J by 11 bases, and 19 bases separated the two germline ends. CDR1 and CDR2 from the germline V gene are MDHEN and SYDVKM. On sorted subsets, replicate PCRs used roughly 190 ng DNA, or 25,000 to 35,000 T cell genomes. Generated by immunoSEQ multiplex PCR, the TCRdb table keeps only in-frame clones and is missing some. Of approximately 1,000,000 clones listed, 75% to 85% are singletons. The TCR originated in a man in his late teens or twenties in good health. Some clones in this sample may be carry-over from other donors' samples. Sequenced sample: memory CD4+ T cells from PBMCs. Regarding subset: CD45RA-negative fraction. The chain has TRBV28 and TRBJ1-4; D gene unclear. CDR3: CASSPPLTSTKLFF. The CDR3 DNA follows: TGTGCCAGCAGCCCTCCCTTGACCTCTACTAAACTGTTTTTT.